These T cell receptor beta chains were read from a single sample in a study of T and B cells in COVID-19 patients. One entry per CDR3 protein, called by TCRdb with MiXCR from the multiplex PCR reads. The sample lists roughly 13,000 distinct CDR3 sequences; roughly 28% were seen once. The sequencing sample was made of blood. The source of these receptors is a human donor who had recovered from COVID-19. The CDR3 runs from the conserved cysteine through the conserved F or W. Each record gives: J gene, D gene, clone size, V gene, CDR3 protein, CDR3 DNA. D genes are given only for firm matches. For some rows the clone size is stated as once, few or many, or as a class when expanded; others skip it.

>TRBJ2-2|TRBD2|medium-sized|TRBV6-1
CASSEPSDGRFSGELFF
TGTGCCAGCAGTGAACCTTCAGACGGGAGGTTCTCCGGGGAGCTGTTTTTT
>TRBJ2-3|NA|NA|TRBV6-2/TRBV6-3
CGSSYSRKGTDTQYF
TGTGGCAGCAGTTACTCGAGGAAGGGAACAGATACGCAGTATTTT
>TRBJ1-1|NA|few|TRBV20-1
CSASNAETEAFF
TGCAGTGCTAGTAATGCGGAGACTGAAGCTTTCTTT
>TRBJ2-3|NA|few|TRBV6-1
CASSERVGFIDTQYF
TGTGCCAGCAGTGAGAGGGTAGGATTTATAGATACGCAGTATTTT
>TRBJ2-4|TRBD1|NA|TRBV28
CASRPGTELAKNIQYF
TGTGCCAGCAGACCCGGGACAGAGCTAGCCAAAAACATTCAGTACTTC
>TRBJ1-2|NA|NA|TRBV27
CASSLFGTTNYGYTF
TGTGCCAGCAGTTTATTCGGGACAACTAACTATGGCTACACCTTC
>TRBJ2-2|TRBD1|NA|TRBV7-9
CASSLGQTNTGELFF
TGTGCCAGCAGCTTGGGACAGACGAACACCGGGGAGCTGTTTTTT
>TRBJ1-4|NA|many|TRBV30
CAWSVGRSSNEKLFF
TGTGCCTGGAGTGTGGGAAGGAGCTCTAATGAAAAACTGTTTTTT
>TRBJ2-7|NA|medium-sized|TRBV27
CASSFRDTRYEQYF
TGTGCCAGCAGTTTCCGGGACACCCGCTACGAGCAGTACTTC
>TRBJ2-1|NA|many|TRBV5-4
CASSLSPGSNEQFF
TGTGCCAGCAGCTTGAGTCCAGGGTCCAATGAGCAGTTCTTC
>TRBJ2-7|NA|few|TRBV30
CAWSIKQGVGTTGQYF
TGTGCCTGGTCTATAAAACAGGGTGTCGGGACTACTGGGCAGTACTTC
>TRBJ2-7|NA|many|TRBV6-1
CASLSIYEQYF
TGTGCCAGCTTAAGCATCTACGAGCAGTACTTC
>TRBJ2-3|TRBD1|NA|TRBV5-6
CASSFKGGGPDTQYF
TGTGCCAGCAGCTTTAAAGGGGGCGGTCCAGATACGCAGTATTTT
>TRBJ2-5|NA|NA|TRBV5-4
CASSFSRVQETQYF
TGTGCCAGCAGCTTTTCCAGGGTCCAAGAGACCCAGTACTTC
>TRBJ2-1|TRBD1|NA|TRBV6-5
CASSSTGEDEQFF
TGTGCCAGCAGCTCGACAGGGGAAGATGAGCAGTTCTTC
>TRBJ1-1|NA|many|TRBV12-3/TRBV12-4
CASSSGTLNTEAFF
TGTGCCAGCAGTTCCGGAACACTAAACACTGAAGCTTTCTTT
>TRBJ1-6|NA|NA|TRBV20-1
CSARDYRVNSPLHF
TGCAGTGCTAGAGATTATCGGGTTAATTCACCCCTCCACTTT
>TRBJ1-2|NA|NA|TRBV27
CASSLSRKGMGGYTF
TGTGCCAGCAGTTTATCCAGGAAGGGGATGGGAGGCTACACCTTC
>TRBJ2-3|NA|NA|TRBV14
CASSQFGVRSTDTQYF
TGTGCCAGCAGCCAATTTGGAGTGAGGAGCACAGATACGCAGTATTTT
>TRBJ2-3|NA|NA|TRBV24-1
CATSDRHHFTDTQYF
TGTGCCACCAGTGATCGACACCACTTCACAGATACGCAGTATTTT
>TRBJ2-5|TRBD2|NA|TRBV20-1
CSARDGTNRETQYF
TGCAGTGCTAGAGATGGGACTAATCGAGAGACCCAGTACTTC
>TRBJ2-7|NA|many|TRBV6-5
CASSYSSAFYEQYF
TGTGCCAGCAGTTACTCCAGTGCGTTCTACGAGCAGTACTTC
>TRBJ2-7|TRBD2|medium-sized|TRBV18
CASSPSPSGKGYEQYF
TGTGCCAGCTCACCATCTCCTAGCGGGAAGGGTTACGAGCAGTACTTC
>TRBJ1-6|NA|few|TRBV5-1
CASSFIGNSPLHF
TGCGCCAGCAGCTTTATTGGGAATTCACCCCTCCACTTT
>TRBJ1-4|NA|NA|TRBV21-1
CASSIRTGQNEKLFF
TGTGCCAGCAGCATACGGACGGGGCAGAATGAAAAACTGTTTTTT
>TRBJ2-2|NA|NA|TRBV5-6
CASSLSQTNTGELFF
TGTGCCAGCAGCTTATCCCAGACGAACACCGGGGAGCTGTTTTTT
>TRBJ2-5|NA|medium-sized|TRBV11-1
CASSLFQETQYF
TGTGCCAGCAGCTTATTTCAGGAGACCCAGTACTTC
>TRBJ2-1|TRBD2|NA|TRBV11-2
CASTQGLAGGEQFF
TGTGCCAGCACCCAAGGACTAGCGGGAGGTGAGCAGTTCTTC
>TRBJ1-2|NA|many|TRBV5-4
CASLDFSTNYGYTF
TGTGCCAGCCTCGATTTTTCAACTAACTATGGCTACACCTTC
>TRBJ1-6|TRBD1|NA|TRBV6-5
CASSASTGQLNSPLHF
TGTGCCAGCAGTGCCTCGACGGGACAGCTTAATTCACCCCTCCACTTT
>TRBJ1-2|NA|NA|TRBV6-5
CASSSLWTVLYGYTF
TGTGCCAGCAGTTCCCTTTGGACGGTCTTATATGGCTACACCTTC
>TRBJ1-1|NA|NA|TRBV11-2
CASSLGITWGEAFF
TGTGCCAGCAGCTTAGGGATAACCTGGGGTGAAGCTTTCTTT
>TRBJ1-5|TRBD1|NA|TRBV20-1
CSALGQGVNQPQHF
TGCAGTGCTTTGGGACAGGGCGTCAATCAGCCCCAGCATTTT
>TRBJ2-3|TRBD1|many|TRBV15
CATSTPIGTGKIQTSTDTQYF
TGTGCCACCAGCACCCCCATTGGGACAGGGAAAATCCAAACTAGCACAGATACGCAGTATTTT
>TRBJ1-1|TRBD1|few|TRBV6-5
CASSYSQGPMNTEAFF
TGTGCCAGCAGTTACTCACAGGGGCCCATGAACACTGAAGCTTTCTTT
>TRBJ1-2|TRBD1|NA|TRBV20-1
CSARERTGNYGYTF
TGCAGTGCTAGAGAACGGACAGGAAACTATGGCTACACCTTC
>TRBJ1-4|NA|NA|TRBV20-1
CSASYGGTNEKLFF
TGCAGTGCTAGTTATGGGGGGACTAATGAAAAACTGTTTTTT
>TRBJ1-5|TRBD1|NA|TRBV30
CAWGGDRGNLNQPQHF
TGTGCCTGGGGGGGGGACAGGGGGAACCTCAATCAGCCCCAGCATTTT
>TRBJ1-4|TRBD1|once|TRBV6-4
CASSPGGTGATNEKLFF
TGTGCCAGCAGTCCAGGGGGGACAGGGGCAACTAATGAAAAACTGTTTTTT
>TRBJ2-7|TRBD1|once|TRBV27
CASSPGTGAEEQYF
TGTGCCAGCAGTCCCGGGACAGGGGCGGAGGAGCAGTACTTC
>TRBJ2-1|NA|few|TRBV7-2
CASSLEYFNNEQFF
TGTGCCAGCAGCTTAGAATATTTCAACAATGAGCAGTTCTTC
>TRBJ2-7|TRBD1|NA|TRBV20-1
CSARQGQAALYEQYF
TGCAGTGCTAGACAGGGACAGGCGGCTCTCTACGAGCAGTACTTC
>TRBJ2-3|NA|NA|TRBV28
CASSFVAGTDTQYF
TGTGCCAGCAGTTTCGTGGCAGGCACAGATACGCAGTATTTT
>TRBJ2-3|NA|medium-sized|TRBV19
CASSIESTDTQYF
TGTGCCAGTAGTATAGAAAGCACAGATACGCAGTATTTT
>TRBJ2-1|TRBD1|medium-sized|TRBV19
CASSSDRAGNEQFF
TGTGCCAGTAGCTCAGACAGGGCGGGCAATGAGCAGTTCTTC
>TRBJ2-5|TRBD1|once|TRBV2
CASRADRVQETQYF
TGTGCCAGCAGGGCCGACAGGGTACAAGAGACCCAGTACTTC
>TRBJ2-3|NA|medium-sized|TRBV19
CASTHGGTQYF
TGTGCCAGTACCCATGGGGGTACGCAGTATTTT
>TRBJ1-1|NA|few|TRBV6-6
CASTPGTTQAFF
TGTGCCAGCACCCCCGGGACAACCCAAGCTTTCTTT
>TRBJ2-1|TRBD2|NA|TRBV6-4
CASSPSGGAANEQFF
TGTGCCAGCAGCCCCAGCGGGGGGGCAGCGAATGAGCAGTTCTTC
>TRBJ1-2|NA|NA|TRBV5-1
CASRGGLYGYTF
TGCGCCAGCAGAGGCGGCTTGTATGGCTACACCTTC
>TRBJ2-3|TRBD2|few|TRBV24-1
CATSDQGLAGGTADTQYF
TGTGCCACCAGTGACCAGGGACTAGCGGGAGGAACGGCAGATACGCAGTATTTT
>TRBJ1-1|NA|NA|TRBV27
CASSWGGGNEAFF
TGTGCCAGCAGTTGGGGCGGGGGGAATGAAGCTTTCTTT
>TRBJ2-1|NA|NA|TRBV14
CASSKGHNEQFF
TGTGCCAGCAGCAAGGGACACAATGAGCAGTTCTTC
>TRBJ2-1|TRBD1|NA|TRBV11-2
CASSSTGDGPNEQFF
TGTGCCAGCAGCTCCACAGGGGATGGACCCAATGAGCAGTTCTTC
>TRBJ2-1|NA|medium-sized|TRBV6-5
CASSYSGRAGYNEQFF
TGTGCCAGCAGTTACTCAGGCAGGGCTGGGTACAATGAGCAGTTCTTC
>TRBJ2-1|TRBD2|medium-sized|TRBV18
CASSPRGGGISSYNEQFF
TGTGCCAGCTCACCCCGCGGGGGGGGGATCTCCTCCTACAATGAGCAGTTCTTC
>TRBJ2-3|NA|NA|TRBV5-1
CASKIYLSTDTQYF
TGCGCCAGCAAGATCTATCTTAGCACAGATACGCAGTATTTT
>TRBJ1-3|NA|few|TRBV18
CASSPPIGVGNTIYF
TGTGCCAGCTCACCACCGATAGGCGTCGGAAACACCATATATTTT
>TRBJ2-1|TRBD2|few|TRBV20-1
CSAHTGLAGYNEQFF
TGCAGTGCTCATACGGGACTAGCGGGATACAATGAGCAGTTCTTC
>TRBJ1-1|NA|NA|TRBV18
CASSPPLDTEAFF
TGTGCCAGCTCACCACCTTTGGACACTGAAGCTTTCTTT